Below are 10 T cell receptor beta chains sequenced from a single sample in a study of cytomegalovirus exposure and HLA in healthy donors. PCR used 60 Vbeta primers and 13 Jbeta primers. Profiling relied on immunoSEQ multiplex PCR, and the TCRdb table lists in-frame clones only, not all of them. The sample carries over 85,000 clones, roughly 80% recorded once. Input material: PBMCs. These receptors all come from a male donor in good health and CMV-seropositive.

The gene calls are TRBV10-3 and TRBJ2-2; the D gene is possibly TRBD1 (6 bases). The CDR3 length is 14 residues. Germline V gene lookup returns CDR1 ENHRY and CDR2 SYGVKD. Trimming removed 6 bases from V and 5 bases from J, with 13 bases in between. CDR3 residues: CAIRNRQETGELFF. The CDR3 region has the DNA TGTGCCATCAGAAACCGACAGGAAACCGGGGAGCTGTTTTTT.

The chain combines TRBV18 with TRBJ1-2, with D unresolved. Germline assignment: CDR1 KGHSH and CDR2 LQKENI. The CDR3 loop spans 14 amino acids. Trimming left V 2 bases short and J 8 bases short, with 15 bases between. CDR3 DNA: TGTGCCAGCTCACCAGGGTTGATGGAGATAGGCTACACCTTC. Residues: CASSPGLMEIGYTF.

This chain uses TRBV15 with TRBJ2-7, with 7 bases identical to TRBD2. With V trimmed by 8 bases and J by 2 bases, 9 bases remained unmatched. The CDR3 totals 14 residues. CDR1 is LNHNV, CDR2 YYDKDF, per germline (reference sequence). The CDR3 DNA sequence: TGTGCCACCGGGTGGGCTAGCGGACCCTACGAGCAGTACTTC. The encoded protein is CATGWASGPYEQYF.

The CDR3 sequence is CASSLRPTGSAVETQYF. The CDR3 DNA is TGTGCCAGCAGCCTCAGACCGACCGGGAGCGCCGTGGAGACCCAGTACTTC. This chain links TRBV7-2 with TRBJ2-5, with a possible D match to TRBD2 (6 bases). Trimming left V 5 bases short and J 5 bases short, with 24 bases between. The germline V gene has CDR1 SGHTA and CDR2 FQGNSA. The CDR3 consists of 17 residues. Full variable domain (outside the CDR3, taken from reference TRBV7-2 and TRBJ2-5): GAGVSQSPSNKVTEKGKDVELRCDPISGHTALYWYRQSLGQGLEFLIYFQGNSAPDKSGLPSDRFSAERTGGSVSTLTIQRTQQEDSAVYLCASSLRPTGSAVETQYFGPGTRLLVL.

This clone was seen only a few times. The rearrangement links TRBV19 to TRBJ1-1; 7 positions agree with TRBD1. Losses at the gene ends were 5 bases for V and 10 bases for J; bases not matched to a gene: 13. The CDR3 spans 14 residues. Germline V lookup: CDR1 LNHDA, CDR2 SQIVND (reference sequence). In DNA, the CDR3 is TGTGCCAGTAGTTCCCCCGGGACAGCAATGGGAGCTTTCTTT. Translating it yields CASSSPGTAMGAFF.

The chain recombines TRBV7-3 with TRBJ2-1; 10 nucleotides match TRBD2. Per the germline V gene, CDR1 is SGHTA and CDR2 is FQGTGA. J was trimmed by 6 bases and V by 3 bases; bases with no gene match: 2. The CDR3 covers 14 residues. The CDR3, as DNA: TGTGCCAGCAGCTTTAGCGGGAGGAGCAATGAGCAGTTCTTC. Translation gives CASSFSGRSNEQFF.

The chain links TRBV14 to TRBJ2-7; TRBD1 matches 9 bases. The germline gives CDR1 SGHDN, CDR2 FVKESK. V was clipped by 6 bases and J by 4 bases; unmatched bases: 7. The length of the CDR3 is 14 residues. In DNA form, the CDR3 reads TGTGCCAGCAGACCGCGGGGACAGGGTTACGAGCAGTACTTC. Translating gives CASRPRGQGYEQYF.

The chain is built from TRBV28 and TRBJ2-7; maybe TRBD2 (6 bases). V lost 6 bases to trimming and J lost 2 bases, with 11 bases between them. Germline-derived CDR1 and CDR2 are MDHEN and SYDVKM. There are 13 residues in the CDR3. The CDR3 reads CASSVSGTYEQYF. CDR3 in DNA: TGTGCCAGCAGCGTTAGCGGTACCTACGAGCAGTACTTC.

V is TRBV2 and J is TRBJ2-7; 16 nucleotides align to TRBD2. The V gene end was trimmed by 6 bases and the J gene end by 6 bases; junction bases not matched to a gene: 11. The CDR3 is 17 residues long. Germline V gene lookup returns CDR1 SNHLY and CDR2 FYNNEI. This CDR3 is CASSTGTSGRARLEQYF. In DNA form, the CDR3 reads TGTGCCAGCAGCACCGGGACTAGCGGGAGGGCCCGCCTCGAGCAGTACTTC.

The chain carries TRBV28 and TRBJ1-3; the match to TRBD1 covers 11 bases. The CDR3 has 18 residues. Germline lookup yields CDR1 MDHEN and CDR2 SYDVKM. Unmatched junction bases numbered 9, after V lost 5 bases and J lost 0 bases. The CDR3 sequence is CASSLGTGGSFSGNTIYF. The DNA for the CDR3 is TGTGCCAGCAGTCTAGGGACAGGGGGATCTTTCTCTGGAAACACCATATATTTT. The full variable domain, in which reference TRBV28 and TRBJ1-3 provide the parts outside the CDR3, is DVKVTQSSRYLVKRTGEKVFLECVQDMDHENMFWYRQDPGLGLRLIYFSYDVKMKEKGDIPEGYSVSREKKERFSLILESASTNQTSMYLCASSLGTGGSFSGNTIYFGEGSWLTVV.